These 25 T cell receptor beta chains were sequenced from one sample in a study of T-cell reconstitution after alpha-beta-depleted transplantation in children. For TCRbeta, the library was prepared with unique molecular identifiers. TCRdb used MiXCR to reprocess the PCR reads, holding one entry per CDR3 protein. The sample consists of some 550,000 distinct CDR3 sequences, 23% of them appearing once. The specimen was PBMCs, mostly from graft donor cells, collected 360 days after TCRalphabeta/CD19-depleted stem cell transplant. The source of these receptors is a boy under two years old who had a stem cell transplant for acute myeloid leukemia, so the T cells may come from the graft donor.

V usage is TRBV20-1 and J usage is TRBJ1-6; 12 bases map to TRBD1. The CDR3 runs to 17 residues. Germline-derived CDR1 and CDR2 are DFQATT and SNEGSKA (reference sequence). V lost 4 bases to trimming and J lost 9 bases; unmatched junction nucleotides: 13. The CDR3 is CSAIGTGGVYTPSPLHF. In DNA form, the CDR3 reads TGCAGTGCTATCGGGACAGGGGGCGTTTACACTCCTTCACCCCTCCACTTT.

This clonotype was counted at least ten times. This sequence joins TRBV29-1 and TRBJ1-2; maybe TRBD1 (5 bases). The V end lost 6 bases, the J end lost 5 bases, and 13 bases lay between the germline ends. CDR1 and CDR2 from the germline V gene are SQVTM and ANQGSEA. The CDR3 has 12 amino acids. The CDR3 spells CSVQGTEYGYTF. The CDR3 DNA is TGCAGCGTCCAGGGCACAGAATATGGCTACACCTTC.

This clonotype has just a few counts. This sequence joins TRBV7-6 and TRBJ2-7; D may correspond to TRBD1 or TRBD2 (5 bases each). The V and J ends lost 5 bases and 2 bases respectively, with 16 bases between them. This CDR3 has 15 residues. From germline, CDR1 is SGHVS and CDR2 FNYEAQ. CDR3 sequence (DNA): TGTGCCAGCAGCCCGGGGTCTACGGGGCCCTACGAGCAGTACGTC. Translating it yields CASSPGSTGPYEQYV.

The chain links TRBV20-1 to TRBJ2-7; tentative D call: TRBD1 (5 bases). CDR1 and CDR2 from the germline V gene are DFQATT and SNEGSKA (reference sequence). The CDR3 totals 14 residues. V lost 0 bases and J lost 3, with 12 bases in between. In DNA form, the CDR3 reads TGCAGTGCTAGAGATCGCGACAGCTACTACGAGCAGTACGTC. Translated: CSARDRDSYYEQYV.

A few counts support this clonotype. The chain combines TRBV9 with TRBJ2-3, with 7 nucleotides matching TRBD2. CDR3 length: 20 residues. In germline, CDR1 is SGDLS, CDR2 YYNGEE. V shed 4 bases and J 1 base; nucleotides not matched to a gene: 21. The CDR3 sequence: CASSHSSPPRPSGGTDTQYF. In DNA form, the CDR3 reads TGTGCCAGCAGCCACTCATCGCCCCCACGGCCCAGCGGGGGCACAGATACGCAGTATTTT.

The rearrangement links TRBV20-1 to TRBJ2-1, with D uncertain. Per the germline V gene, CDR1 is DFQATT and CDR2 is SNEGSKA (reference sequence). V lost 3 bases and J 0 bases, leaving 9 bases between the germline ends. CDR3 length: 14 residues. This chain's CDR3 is CSASFRSSYNEQFF. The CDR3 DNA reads TGCAGTGCTAGTTTCAGGAGCTCCTACAATGAGCAGTTCTTC.

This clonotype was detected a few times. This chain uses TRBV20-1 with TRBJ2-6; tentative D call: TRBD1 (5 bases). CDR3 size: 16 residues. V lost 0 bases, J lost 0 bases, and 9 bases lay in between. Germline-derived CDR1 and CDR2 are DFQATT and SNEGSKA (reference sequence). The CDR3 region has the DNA TGCAGTGCTAGAGATTCAGGGAACTCTGGGGCCAACGTCCTGACTTTC. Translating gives CSARDSGNSGANVLTF.

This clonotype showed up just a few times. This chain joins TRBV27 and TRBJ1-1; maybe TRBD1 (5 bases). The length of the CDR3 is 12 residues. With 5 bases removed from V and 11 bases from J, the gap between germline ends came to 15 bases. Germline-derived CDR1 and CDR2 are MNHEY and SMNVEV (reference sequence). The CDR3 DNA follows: TGTGCCAGCAGTGACAGTTTTCATTGGGCTTTCTTT. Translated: CASSDSFHWAFF.

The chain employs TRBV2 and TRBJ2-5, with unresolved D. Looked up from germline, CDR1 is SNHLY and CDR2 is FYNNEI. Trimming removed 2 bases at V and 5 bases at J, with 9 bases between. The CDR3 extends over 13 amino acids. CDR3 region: CASSERVGETQYF. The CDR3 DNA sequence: TGTGCCAGCAGTGAAAGGGTGGGGGAGACCCAGTACTTC.

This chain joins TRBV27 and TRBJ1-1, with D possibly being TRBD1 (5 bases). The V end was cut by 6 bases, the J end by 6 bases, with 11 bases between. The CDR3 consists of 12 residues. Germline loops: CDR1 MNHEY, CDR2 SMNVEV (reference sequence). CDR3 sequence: CASSFPGSEAFF. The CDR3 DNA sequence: TGTGCCAGCAGCTTTCCAGGGTCTGAAGCTTTCTTT.

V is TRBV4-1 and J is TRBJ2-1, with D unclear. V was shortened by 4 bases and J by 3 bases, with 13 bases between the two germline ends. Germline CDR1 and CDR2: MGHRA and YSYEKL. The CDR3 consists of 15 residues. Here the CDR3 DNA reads TGCGCCAGCAGCCCCGTTCGAAAGGGCTACAATGAGCAGTTCTTC. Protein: CASSPVRKGYNEQFF.

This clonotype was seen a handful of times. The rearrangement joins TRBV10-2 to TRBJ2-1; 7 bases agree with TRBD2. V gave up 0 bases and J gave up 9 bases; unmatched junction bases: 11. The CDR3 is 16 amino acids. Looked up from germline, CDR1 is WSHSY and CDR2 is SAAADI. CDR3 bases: TGCGCCAGCAGTGAGTCGGCGGGGGTTCCCTGGAGTGAGCAGTTCTTC. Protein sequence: CASSESAGVPWSEQFF.

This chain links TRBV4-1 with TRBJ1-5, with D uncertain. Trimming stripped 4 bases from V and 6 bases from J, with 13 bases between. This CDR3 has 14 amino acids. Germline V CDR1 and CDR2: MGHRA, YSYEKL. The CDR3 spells CASSPLGTAQPQHF. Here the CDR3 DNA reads TGCGCCAGCAGCCCATTGGGAACCGCTCAGCCCCAGCATTTT.

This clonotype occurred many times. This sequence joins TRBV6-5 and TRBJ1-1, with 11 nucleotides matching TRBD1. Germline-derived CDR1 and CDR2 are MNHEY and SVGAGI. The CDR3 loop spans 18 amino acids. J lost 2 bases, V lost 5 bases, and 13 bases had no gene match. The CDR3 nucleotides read TGTGCCAGCAGTCACCTACTCGGACAGGGGGCACTAAACACTGAAGCTTTCTTT. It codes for CASSHLLGQGALNTEAFF.

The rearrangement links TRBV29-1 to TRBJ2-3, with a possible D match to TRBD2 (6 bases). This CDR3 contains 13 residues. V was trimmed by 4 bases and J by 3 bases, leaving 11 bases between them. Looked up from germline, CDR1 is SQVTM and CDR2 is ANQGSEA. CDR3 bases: TGCAGCGTTGTGTGGGACTCTACAGATACGCAGTATTTT. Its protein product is CSVVWDSTDTQYF.

The CDR3 DNA sequence: TGCGCCAGCAGCCGGGAGGCGACCTCCTACGAGCAGTACTTC. This sequence encodes CASSREATSYEQYF. V usage is TRBV4-3 and J usage is TRBJ2-7; D is possibly TRBD2 (6 bases). V lost 4 bases and J lost 0, with 10 bases in between. This CDR3 is built from 14 residues. In germline, CDR1 is LGHNA, CDR2 YSLEER.

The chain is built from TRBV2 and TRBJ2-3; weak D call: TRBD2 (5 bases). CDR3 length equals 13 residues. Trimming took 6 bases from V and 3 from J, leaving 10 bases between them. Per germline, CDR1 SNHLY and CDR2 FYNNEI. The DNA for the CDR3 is TGTGCCAGCAGACTTGAGGGAACAGATACGCAGTATTTT. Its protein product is CASRLEGTDTQYF.

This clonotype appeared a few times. CDR3 bases: TGTGCCTCTCGAGGGGAGTGGGGGGGCTACAATGAGCAGTTCTTC. It is translated as CASRGEWGGYNEQFF. The chain has TRBV6-1 and TRBJ2-1; 7 bases agree with TRBD2. Germline assignment: CDR1 MNHNS and CDR2 SASEGT. The CDR3 runs 15 residues. Germline trimming cut 11 bases from V and 3 bases from J; bases unmatched to any gene: 13.

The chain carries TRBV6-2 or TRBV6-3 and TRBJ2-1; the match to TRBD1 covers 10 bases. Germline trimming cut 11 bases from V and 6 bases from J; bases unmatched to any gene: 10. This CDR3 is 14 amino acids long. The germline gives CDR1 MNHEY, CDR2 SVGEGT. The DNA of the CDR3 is TGTGCCGCCACGGGGGACAGGGGCCCCAATGAGCAGTTCTTC. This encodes CAATGDRGPNEQFF.

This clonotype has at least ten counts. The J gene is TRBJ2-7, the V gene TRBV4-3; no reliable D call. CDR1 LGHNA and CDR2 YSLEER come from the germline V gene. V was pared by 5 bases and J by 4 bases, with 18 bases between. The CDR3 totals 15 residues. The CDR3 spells CASSTNRATGYEQYF. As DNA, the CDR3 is TGCGCCAGCAGCACCAACCGGGCCACCGGATACGAGCAGTACTTC.

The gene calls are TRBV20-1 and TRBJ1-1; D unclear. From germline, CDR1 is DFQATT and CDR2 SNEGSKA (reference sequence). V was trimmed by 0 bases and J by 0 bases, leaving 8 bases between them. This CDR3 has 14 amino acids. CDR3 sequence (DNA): TGCAGTGCTAGAGAGGCCAATCTGAACACTGAAGCTTTCTTT. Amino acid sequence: CSAREANLNTEAFF.

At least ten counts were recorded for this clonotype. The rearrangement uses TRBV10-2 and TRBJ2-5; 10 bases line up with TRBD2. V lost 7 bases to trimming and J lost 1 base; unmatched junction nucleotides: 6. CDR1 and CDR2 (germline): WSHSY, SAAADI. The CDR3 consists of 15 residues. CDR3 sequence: CASNQAGGPQETQYF. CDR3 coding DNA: TGCGCCAGCAACCAAGCGGGGGGGCCCCAAGAGACCCAGTACTTC.

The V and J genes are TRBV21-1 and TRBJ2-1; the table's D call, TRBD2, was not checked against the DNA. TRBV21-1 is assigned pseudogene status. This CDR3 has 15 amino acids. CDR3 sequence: CASSRTSGTYNEQFF. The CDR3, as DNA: TGTGCCAGCAGCAGAACTAGCGGGACTTACAATGAGCAGTTCTTC.

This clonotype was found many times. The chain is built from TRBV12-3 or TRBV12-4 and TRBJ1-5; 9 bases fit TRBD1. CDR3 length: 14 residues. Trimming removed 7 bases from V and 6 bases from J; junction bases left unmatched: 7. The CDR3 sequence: CASTPGTGSQPQHF. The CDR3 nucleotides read TGTGCCAGCACCCCCGGGACAGGGAGTCAGCCCCAGCATTTT.

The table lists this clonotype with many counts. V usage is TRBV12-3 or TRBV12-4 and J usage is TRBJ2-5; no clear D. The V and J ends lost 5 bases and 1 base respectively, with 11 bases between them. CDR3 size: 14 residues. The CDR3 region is CASSPRVTQETQYF. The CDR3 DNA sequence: TGTGCCAGCAGTCCCCGGGTAACCCAAGAGACCCAGTACTTC.